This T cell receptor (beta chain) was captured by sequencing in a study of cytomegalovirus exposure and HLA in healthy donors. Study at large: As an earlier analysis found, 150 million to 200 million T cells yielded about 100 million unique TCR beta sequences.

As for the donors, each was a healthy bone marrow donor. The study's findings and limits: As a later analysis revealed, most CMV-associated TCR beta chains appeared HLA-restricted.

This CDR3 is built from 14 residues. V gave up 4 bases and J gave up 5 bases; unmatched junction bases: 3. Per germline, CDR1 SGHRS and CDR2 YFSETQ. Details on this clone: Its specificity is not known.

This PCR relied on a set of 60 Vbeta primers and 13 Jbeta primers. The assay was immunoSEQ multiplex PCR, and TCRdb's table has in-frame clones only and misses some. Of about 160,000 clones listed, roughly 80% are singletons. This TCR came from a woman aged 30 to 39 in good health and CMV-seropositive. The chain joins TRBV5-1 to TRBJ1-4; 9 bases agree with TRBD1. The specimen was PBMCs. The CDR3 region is CASSQTGGNEKLFF. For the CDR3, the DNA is TGCGCCAGCAGCCAGACAGGGGGAAATGAAAAACTGTTTTTT.